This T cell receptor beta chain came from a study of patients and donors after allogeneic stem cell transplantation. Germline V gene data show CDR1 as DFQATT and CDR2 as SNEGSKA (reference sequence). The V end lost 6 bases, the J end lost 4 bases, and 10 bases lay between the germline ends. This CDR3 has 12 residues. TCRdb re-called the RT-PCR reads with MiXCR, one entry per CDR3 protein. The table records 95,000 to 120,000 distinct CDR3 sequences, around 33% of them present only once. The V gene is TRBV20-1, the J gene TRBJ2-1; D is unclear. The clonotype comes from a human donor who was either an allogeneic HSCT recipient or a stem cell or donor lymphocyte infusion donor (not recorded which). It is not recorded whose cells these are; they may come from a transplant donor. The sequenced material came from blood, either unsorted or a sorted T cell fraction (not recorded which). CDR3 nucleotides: TGCAGTGCCAACCGGAAGTACAATGAGCAGTTCTTC. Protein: CSANRKYNEQFF.